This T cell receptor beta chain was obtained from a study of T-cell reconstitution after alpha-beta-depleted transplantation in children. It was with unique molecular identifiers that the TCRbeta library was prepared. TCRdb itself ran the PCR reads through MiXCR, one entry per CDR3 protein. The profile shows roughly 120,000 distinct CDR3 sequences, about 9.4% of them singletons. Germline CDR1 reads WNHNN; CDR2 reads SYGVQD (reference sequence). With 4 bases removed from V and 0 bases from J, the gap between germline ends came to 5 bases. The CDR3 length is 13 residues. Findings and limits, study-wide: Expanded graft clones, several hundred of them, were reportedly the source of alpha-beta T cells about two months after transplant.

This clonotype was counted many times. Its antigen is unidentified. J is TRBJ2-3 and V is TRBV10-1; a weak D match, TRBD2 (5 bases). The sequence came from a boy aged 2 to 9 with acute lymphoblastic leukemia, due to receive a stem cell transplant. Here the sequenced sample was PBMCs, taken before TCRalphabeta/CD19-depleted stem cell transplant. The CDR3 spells CASSGGSTDTQYF. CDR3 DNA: TGCGCCAGCAGTGGAGGGAGCACAGATACGCAGTATTTT.